Below, one TCR beta chain is given with its context. Its antigen remains unidentified. TCRdb recomputed calls from the 5' RACE reads with MiXCR, one row per CDR3 protein. The sample comprises about 430,000 distinct CDR3 sequences, roughly a quarter of which are singletons, and around 8.1% rests with the top ten. The sample comes from a study of T-cell memory formation after mild COVID-19. The V gene lost 8 bases and the J gene lost 12 bases, with 12 bases spanning the gap. Germline CDR1 and CDR2: KGHDR and SFDVKD. CDR3 length equals 10 residues. General study results and limits: Certain responding clones were present in pre-infection memory, suggesting participation of cross-reactive memory.

Material for sequencing was PBMCs or a T cell subset sorted from them (not recorded which). The chain is built from TRBV24-1 and TRBJ1-2, with no clear D. The clonotype was recovered from an adult woman who had mild COVID-19 (a few samples of this study predate the infection). Cell type and time point are not known. The CDR3 protein is CATTRVMDTF. CDR3 DNA: TGTGCCACCACGCGGGTGATGGACACCTTC.